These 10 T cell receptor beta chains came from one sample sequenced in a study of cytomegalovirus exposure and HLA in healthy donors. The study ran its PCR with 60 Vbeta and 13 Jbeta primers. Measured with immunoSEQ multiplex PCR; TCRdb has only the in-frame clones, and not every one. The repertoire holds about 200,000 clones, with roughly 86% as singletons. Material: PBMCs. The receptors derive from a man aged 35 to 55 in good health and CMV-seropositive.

CDR3 region: CASSFGLAGGNTGELFF. The CDR3 DNA sequence: TGTGCCAGCAGCTTTGGGCTAGCGGGAGGGAACACCGGGGAGCTGTTTTTT. The V call is TRBV7-8, the J call TRBJ2-2, with 11 bases aligning to TRBD2. Germline assignment: CDR1 SGHVS and CDR2 FQNEAQ. The junction had 4 bases not matched to a gene; V was cut back by 3 bases and J by 1 base. This CDR3 spans 17 amino acids.

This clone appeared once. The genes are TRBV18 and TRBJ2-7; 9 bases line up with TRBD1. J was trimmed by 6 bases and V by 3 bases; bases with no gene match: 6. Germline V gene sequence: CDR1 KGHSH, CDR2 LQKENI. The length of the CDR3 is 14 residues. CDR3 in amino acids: CASSPGTGGREQYF. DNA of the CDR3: TGTGCCAGCTCACCGGGAACAGGGGGCCGCGAGCAGTACTTC.

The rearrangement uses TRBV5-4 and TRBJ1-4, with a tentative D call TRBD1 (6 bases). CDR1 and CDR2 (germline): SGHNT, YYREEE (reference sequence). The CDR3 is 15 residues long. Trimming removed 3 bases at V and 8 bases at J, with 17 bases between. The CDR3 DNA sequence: TGTGCCAGCAGCTCCCTGGGGGGGCAAGGGGAAAAACTGTTTTTT. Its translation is CASSSLGGQGEKLFF.

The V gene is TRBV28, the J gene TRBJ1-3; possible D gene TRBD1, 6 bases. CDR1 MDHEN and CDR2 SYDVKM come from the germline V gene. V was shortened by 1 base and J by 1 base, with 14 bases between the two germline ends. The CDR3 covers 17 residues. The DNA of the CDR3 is TGTGCCAGCAGTTTATACGGGGGGCTCTTGTCTGGAAACACCATATATTTT. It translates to CASSLYGGLLSGNTIYF.

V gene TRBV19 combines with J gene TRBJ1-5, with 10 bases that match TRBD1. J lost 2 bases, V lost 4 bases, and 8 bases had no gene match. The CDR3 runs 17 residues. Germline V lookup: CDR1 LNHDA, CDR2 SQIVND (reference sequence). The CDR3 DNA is TGTGCCAGTAGTAGAGGGTCCGGGACAGGGGGCAATCAGCCCCAGCATTTT. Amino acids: CASSRGSGTGGNQPQHF.

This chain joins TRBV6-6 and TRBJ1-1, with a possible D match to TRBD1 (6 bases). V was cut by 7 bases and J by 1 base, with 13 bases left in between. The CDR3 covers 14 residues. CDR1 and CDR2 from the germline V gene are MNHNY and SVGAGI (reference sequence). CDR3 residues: CASKLRTENTEAFF. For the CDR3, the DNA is TGTGCCAGCAAACTTAGGACAGAGAACACTGAAGCTTTCTTT.

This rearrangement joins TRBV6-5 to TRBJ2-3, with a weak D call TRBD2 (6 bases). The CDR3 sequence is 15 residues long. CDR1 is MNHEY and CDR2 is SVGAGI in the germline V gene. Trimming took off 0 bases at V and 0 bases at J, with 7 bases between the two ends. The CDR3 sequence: CASSYSGTSTDTQYF. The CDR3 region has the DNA TGTGCCAGCAGTTACTCCGGGACTAGCACAGATACGCAGTATTTT.

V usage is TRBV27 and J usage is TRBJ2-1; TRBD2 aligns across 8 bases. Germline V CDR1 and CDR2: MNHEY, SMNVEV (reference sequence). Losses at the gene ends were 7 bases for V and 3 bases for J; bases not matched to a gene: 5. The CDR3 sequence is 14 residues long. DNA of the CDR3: TGTGCCAGCACTAGCGGGCACCTCTACAATGAGCAGTTCTTC. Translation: CASTSGHLYNEQFF.

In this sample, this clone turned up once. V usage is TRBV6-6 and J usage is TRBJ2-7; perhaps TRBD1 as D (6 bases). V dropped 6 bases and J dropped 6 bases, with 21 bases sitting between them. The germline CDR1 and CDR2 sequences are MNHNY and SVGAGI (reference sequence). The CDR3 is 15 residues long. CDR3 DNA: TGTGCCAGCAGCCCCGGGACAAGGGGCCGGGGCGAGCAGTACTTC. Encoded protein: CASSPGTRGRGEQYF.

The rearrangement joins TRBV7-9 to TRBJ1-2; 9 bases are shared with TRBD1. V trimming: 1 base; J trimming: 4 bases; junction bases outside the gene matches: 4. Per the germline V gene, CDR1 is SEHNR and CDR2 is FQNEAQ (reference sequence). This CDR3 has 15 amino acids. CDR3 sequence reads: CASSLGQGVVYGYTF. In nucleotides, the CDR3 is TGTGCCAGCAGCTTAGGACAGGGGGTTGTCTATGGCTACACCTTC.